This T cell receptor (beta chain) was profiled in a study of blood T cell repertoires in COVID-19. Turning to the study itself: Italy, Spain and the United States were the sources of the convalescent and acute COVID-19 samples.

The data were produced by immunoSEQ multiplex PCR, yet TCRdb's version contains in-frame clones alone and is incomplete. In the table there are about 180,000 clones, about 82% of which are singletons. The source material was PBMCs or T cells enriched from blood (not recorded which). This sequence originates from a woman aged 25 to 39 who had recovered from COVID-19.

The CDR3 DNA follows: TGTGCCAGCAGCTTGTTCGGGCAGGGAGGTGGAAACACTGAAGCTTTCTTT. Its protein is CASSLFGQGGGNTEAFF. V usage is TRBV5-4 and J usage is TRBJ1-1; the D gene is possibly TRBD1 (5 bases). This CDR3 comprises 17 residues. Trimming took 1 base from V and 2 from J, leaving 18 bases between them. Germline V gives CDR1 SGHNT, CDR2 YYREEE (reference sequence). Together with reference TRBV5-4 and TRBJ1-1, the CDR3 gives the full variable domain: ETGVTQSPTHLIKTRGQQVTLRCSSQSGHNTVSWYQQALGQGPQFIFQYYREEENGRGNFPPRFSGLQFPNYSSELNVNALELDDSALYLCASSLFGQGGGNTEAFFGQGTRLTVV.